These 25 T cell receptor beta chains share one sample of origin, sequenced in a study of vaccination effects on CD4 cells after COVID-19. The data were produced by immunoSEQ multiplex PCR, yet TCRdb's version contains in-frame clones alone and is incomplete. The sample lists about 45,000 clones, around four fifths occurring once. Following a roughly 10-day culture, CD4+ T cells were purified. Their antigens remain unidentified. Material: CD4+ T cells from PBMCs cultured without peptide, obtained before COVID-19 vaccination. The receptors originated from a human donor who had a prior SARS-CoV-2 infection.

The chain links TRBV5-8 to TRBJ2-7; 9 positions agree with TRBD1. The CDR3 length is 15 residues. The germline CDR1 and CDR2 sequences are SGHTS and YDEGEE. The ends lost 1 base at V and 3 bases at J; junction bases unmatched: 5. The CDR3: CASSLRPTGGYEQYF. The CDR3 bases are TGTGCCAGCAGCTTGAGACCGACAGGGGGCTACGAGCAGTACTTC.

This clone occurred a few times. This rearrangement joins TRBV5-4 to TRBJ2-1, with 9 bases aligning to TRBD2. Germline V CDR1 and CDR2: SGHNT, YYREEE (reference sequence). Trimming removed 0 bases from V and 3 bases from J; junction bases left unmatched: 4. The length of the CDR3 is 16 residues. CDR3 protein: CASSLGGGGDYNEQFF. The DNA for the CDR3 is TGTGCCAGCAGCTTGGGAGGCGGGGGGGACTACAATGAGCAGTTCTTC.

In DNA form, the CDR3 reads TGTGCCAGCAGTCCCCGACAGGGGATGTACTCACCCCTCCACTTT. This gives the protein CASSPRQGMYSPLHF. The V and J genes are TRBV28 and TRBJ1-6; 8 bases match TRBD1. Losses at the gene ends were 5 bases for V and 10 bases for J; bases not matched to a gene: 10. CDR1 MDHEN and CDR2 SYDVKM come from the germline V gene. This CDR3 is 15 amino acids long.

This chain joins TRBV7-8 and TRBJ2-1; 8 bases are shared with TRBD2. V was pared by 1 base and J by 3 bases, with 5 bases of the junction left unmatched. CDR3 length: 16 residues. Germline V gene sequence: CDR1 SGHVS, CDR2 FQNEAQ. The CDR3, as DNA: TGTGCCAGCAGCTTAGGCGGCCTAGCGGGCTACAATGAGCAGTTCTTC. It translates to CASSLGGLAGYNEQFF. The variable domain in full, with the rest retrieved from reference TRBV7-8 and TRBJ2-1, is GAGVSQSPRYKVAKRGQDVALRCDPISGHVSLFWYQQALGQGPEFLTYFQNEAQLDKSGLPSDRFFAERPEGSVSTLKIQRTQQEDSAVYLCASSLGGLAGYNEQFFGPGTRLTVL.

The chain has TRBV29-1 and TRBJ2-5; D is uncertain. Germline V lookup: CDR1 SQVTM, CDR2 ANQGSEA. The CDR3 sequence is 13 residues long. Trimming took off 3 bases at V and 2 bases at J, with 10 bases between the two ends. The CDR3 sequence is CSVELQIQETQYF. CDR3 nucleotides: TGCAGCGTTGAGCTGCAAATACAAGAGACCCAGTACTTC. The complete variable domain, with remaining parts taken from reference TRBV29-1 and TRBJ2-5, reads SAVISQKPSRDICQRGTSLTIQCQVDSQVTMMFWYRQQPGQSLTLIATANQGSEATYESGFVIDKFPISRPNLTFSTLTVSNMSPEDSSIYLCSVELQIQETQYFGPGTRLLVL.

CDR3 DNA sequence: TGCAGCGTTGAAGTGGGCGTACTGGCGGGCTATGGCTACACCTTC. It yields the protein CSVEVGVLAGYGYTF. The rearrangement links TRBV29-1 to TRBJ1-2, with no clear D. Germline V gene sequence: CDR1 SQVTM, CDR2 ANQGSEA. The V end lost 1 base, the J end lost 4 bases, and 16 bases lay between the germline ends. The length of the CDR3 is 15 residues. Full variable domain (outside the CDR3, taken from reference TRBV29-1 and TRBJ1-2): SAVISQKPSRDICQRGTSLTIQCQVDSQVTMMFWYRQQPGQSLTLIATANQGSEATYESGFVIDKFPISRPNLTFSTLTVSNMSPEDSSIYLCSVEVGVLAGYGYTFGSGTRLTVV.

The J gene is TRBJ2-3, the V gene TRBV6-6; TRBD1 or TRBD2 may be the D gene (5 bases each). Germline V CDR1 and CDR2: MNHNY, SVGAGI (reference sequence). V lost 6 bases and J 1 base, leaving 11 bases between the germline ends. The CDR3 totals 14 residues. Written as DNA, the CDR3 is TGTGCCAGCAGGAGAGGGGCCCGCACAGATACGCAGTATTTT. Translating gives CASRRGARTDTQYF.

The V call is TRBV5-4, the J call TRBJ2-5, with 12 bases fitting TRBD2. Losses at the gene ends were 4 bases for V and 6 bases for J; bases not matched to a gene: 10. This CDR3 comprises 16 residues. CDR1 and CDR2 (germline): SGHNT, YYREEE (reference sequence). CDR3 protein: CASSPTSGGPGQTQYF. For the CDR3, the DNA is TGTGCCAGCAGCCCTACTAGCGGGGGGCCAGGGCAGACCCAGTACTTC. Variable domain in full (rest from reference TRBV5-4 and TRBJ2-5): ETGVTQSPTHLIKTRGQQVTLRCSSQSGHNTVSWYQQALGQGPQFIFQYYREEENGRGNFPPRFSGLQFPNYSSELNVNALELDDSALYLCASSPTSGGPGQTQYFGPGTRLLVL.

CDR3 amino acids: CASSRREGENIQYF. Written as DNA, the CDR3 is TGTGCCAGCAGCCGGCGGGAGGGGGAAAACATTCAGTACTTC. This chain connects TRBV3-1 (or the pseudogene TRBV3-2) to TRBJ2-4; 9 bases match TRBD2. Trimming took 4 bases from V and 5 from J; bases not matched to a gene: 3. The CDR3 consists of 14 residues. Per the germline V gene, CDR1 is LGHDT and CDR2 is YNNKEL (reference sequence).

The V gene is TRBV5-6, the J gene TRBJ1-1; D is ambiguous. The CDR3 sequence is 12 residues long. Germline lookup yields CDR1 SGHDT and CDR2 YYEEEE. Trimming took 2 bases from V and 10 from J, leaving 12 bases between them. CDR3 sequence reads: CASSFPESRAFF. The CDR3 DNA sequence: TGTGCCAGCAGCTTCCCGGAGAGTAGAGCTTTCTTT.

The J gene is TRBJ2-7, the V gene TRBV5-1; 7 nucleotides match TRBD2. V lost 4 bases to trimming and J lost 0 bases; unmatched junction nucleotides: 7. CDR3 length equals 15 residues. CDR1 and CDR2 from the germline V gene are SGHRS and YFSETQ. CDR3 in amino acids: CASSPGTTSSYEQYF. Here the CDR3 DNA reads TGCGCCAGCAGCCCCGGGACTACGAGCTCCTACGAGCAGTACTTC.

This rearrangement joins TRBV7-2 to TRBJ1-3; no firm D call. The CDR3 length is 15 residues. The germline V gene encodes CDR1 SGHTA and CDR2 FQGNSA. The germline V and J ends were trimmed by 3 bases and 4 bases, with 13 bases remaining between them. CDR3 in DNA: TGTGCCAGCAGCTTTTACCCACCCAGGGGAAACACCATATATTTT. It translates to CASSFYPPRGNTIYF.

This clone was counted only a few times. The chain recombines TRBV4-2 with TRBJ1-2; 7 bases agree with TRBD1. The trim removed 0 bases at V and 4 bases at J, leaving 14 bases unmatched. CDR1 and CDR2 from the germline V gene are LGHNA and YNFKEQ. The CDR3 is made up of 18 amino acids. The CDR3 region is CASSQDRQDAGQIYGYTF. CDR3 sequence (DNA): TGTGCCAGCAGCCAAGATAGGCAAGACGCGGGACAGATCTATGGCTACACCTTC.

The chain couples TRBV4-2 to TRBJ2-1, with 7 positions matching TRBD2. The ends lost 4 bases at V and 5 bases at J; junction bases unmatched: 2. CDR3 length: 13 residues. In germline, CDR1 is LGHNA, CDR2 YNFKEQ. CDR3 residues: CASSPRGDNEQFF. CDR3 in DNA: TGTGCCAGCAGCCCTCGGGGGGACAATGAGCAGTTCTTC.

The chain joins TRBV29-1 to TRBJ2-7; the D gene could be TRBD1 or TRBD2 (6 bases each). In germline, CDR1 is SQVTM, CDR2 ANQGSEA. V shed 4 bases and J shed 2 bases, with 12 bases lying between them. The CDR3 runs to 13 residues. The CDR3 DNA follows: TGCAGCGTTGCGTGGGGGGCCACCTACGAGCAGTACTTC. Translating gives CSVAWGATYEQYF.

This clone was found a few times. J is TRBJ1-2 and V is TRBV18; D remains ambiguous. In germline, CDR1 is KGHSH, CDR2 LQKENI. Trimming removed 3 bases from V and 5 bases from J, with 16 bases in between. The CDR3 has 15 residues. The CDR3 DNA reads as TGTGCCAGCTCACCTAGGTCAGCGGCAACTTATGGCTACACCTTC. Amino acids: CASSPRSAATYGYTF.

CDR3 sequence: CASSPPVGAEDTQYF. Here the CDR3 DNA reads TGTGCCAGCAGCCCACCGGTGGGGGCTGAAGATACGCAGTATTTT. The V gene is TRBV7-9, the J gene TRBJ2-3; the D gene is possibly TRBD1 (6 bases). The CDR3 is 15 residues long. The germline gives CDR1 SEHNR, CDR2 FQNEAQ (reference sequence). Trimming removed 5 bases from V and 5 bases from J, with 17 bases in between.

The CDR3 reads CASSLDIDRDEQFF. Written as DNA, the CDR3 is TGTGCCAGCAGCTTAGACATAGACAGGGATGAGCAGTTCTTC. The chain links TRBV11-2 to TRBJ2-1, with 7 bases identical to TRBD1. V lost 0 bases, J lost 8 bases, and 4 bases stayed unmatched. Germline V lookup: CDR1 SGHAT, CDR2 FQNNGV. The CDR3 is made up of 14 amino acids.

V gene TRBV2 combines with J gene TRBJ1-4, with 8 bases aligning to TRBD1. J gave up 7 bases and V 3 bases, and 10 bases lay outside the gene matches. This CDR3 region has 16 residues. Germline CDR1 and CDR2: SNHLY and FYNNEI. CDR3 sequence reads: CASSDLRGRISEKLFF. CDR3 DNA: TGTGCCAGCAGTGATCTCAGGGGGCGGATTTCTGAAAAACTGTTTTTT. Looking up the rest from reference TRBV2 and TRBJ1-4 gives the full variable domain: EPEVTQTPSHQVTQMGQEVILRCVPISNHLYFYWYRQILGQKVEFLVSFYNNEISEKSEIFDDQFSVERPDGSNFTLKIRSTKLEDSAMYFCASSDLRGRISEKLFFGSGTQLSVL.

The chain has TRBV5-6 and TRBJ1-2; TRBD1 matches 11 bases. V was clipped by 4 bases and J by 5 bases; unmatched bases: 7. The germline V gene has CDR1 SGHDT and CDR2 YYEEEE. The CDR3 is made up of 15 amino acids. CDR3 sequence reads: CASSLTGTGGYGYTF. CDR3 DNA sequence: TGTGCCAGCAGCCTGACCGGGACAGGGGGATATGGCTACACCTTC.

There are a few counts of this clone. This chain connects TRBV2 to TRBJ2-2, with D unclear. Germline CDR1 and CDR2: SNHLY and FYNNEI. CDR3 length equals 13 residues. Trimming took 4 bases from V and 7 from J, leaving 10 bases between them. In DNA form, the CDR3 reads TGTGCCAGCAGTGTAGTCCTGGACGGGGAGCTGTTTTTT. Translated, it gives CASSVVLDGELFF.

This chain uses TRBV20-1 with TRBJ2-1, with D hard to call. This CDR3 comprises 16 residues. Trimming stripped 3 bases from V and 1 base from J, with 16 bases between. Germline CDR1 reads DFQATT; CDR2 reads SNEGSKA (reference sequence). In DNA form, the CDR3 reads TGCAGTGCTAGTCCCTCGAGGTCTGTTTCCTACAATGAGCAGTTCTTC. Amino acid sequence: CSASPSRSVSYNEQFF.

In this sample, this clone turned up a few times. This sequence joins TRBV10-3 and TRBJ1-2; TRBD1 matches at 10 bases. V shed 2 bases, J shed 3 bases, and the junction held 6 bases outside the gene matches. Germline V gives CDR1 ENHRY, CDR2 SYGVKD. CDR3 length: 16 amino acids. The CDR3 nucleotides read TGTGCCATCAGTGAGGGAGGGGACAGGGGAGACTATGGCTACACCTTC. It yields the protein CAISEGGDRGDYGYTF.

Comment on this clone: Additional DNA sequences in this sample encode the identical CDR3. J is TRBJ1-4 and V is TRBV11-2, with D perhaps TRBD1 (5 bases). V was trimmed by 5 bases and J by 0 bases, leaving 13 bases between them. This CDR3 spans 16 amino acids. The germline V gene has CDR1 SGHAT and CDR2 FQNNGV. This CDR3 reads CASSLLGAATNEKLFF. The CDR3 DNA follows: TGTGCCAGCAGCCTACTCGGGGCGGCAACTAATGAAAAACTGTTTTTT. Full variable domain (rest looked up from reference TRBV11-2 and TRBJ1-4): EAGVAQSPRYKIIEKRQSVAFWCNPISGHATLYWYQQILGQGPKLLIQFQNNGVVDDSQLPKDRFSAERLKGVDSTLKIQPAKLEDSAVYLCASSLLGAATNEKLFFGSGTQLSVL.

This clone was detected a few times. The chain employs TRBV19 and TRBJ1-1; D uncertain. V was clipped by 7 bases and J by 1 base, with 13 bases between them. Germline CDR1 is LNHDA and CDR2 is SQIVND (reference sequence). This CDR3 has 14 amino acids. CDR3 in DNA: TGTGCCAGTACCCCCGACGGTTGGAACACTGAAGCTTTCTTT. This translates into CASTPDGWNTEAFF.